The 5 T cell receptor beta chains given below trace back to one sample, sequenced in a study of regulatory T cells in long-lasting Graves disease. Construction of the TCR beta libraries employed iRepertoire HTBI primers in conjunction with Arm-PCR of CDR3 regions. Via MiXCR, TCRdb re-called the multiplex PCR reads, giving one row per CDR3 protein. The sample includes around 400,000 distinct CDR3 sequences, roughly 15% of them seen just once. Time point specified: newly diagnosed GD, antithyroid drugs for less than 3 months. Making the TCR library involved RNA that had been extracted from PBMCs. The sequencing here drew on peripheral blood mononuclear cells (PBMCs), taken at new diagnosis, from a patient treated with antithyroid drugs. All receptors come from a female donor with Graves disease.

This clonotype was observed many times. The chain couples TRBV12-3 or TRBV12-4 to TRBJ1-1, with 7 bases fitting TRBD1. The ends lost 5 bases at V and 5 bases at J; junction bases unmatched: 11. The CDR3 spans 15 residues. The CDR3 DNA is TGTGCCAGCAGTCCAGGACAGGCCGGAGGGACTGAAGCTTTCTTT. Amino acids: CASSPGQAGGTEAFF.

This clonotype was picked up many times. The chain has TRBV12-3 or TRBV12-4 and TRBJ1-2, with D hard to call. This CDR3 spans 13 amino acids. The V and J ends lost 5 bases and 4 bases respectively, with 11 bases between them. In DNA form, the CDR3 reads TGTGCCAGCAGTCGAGGCAGTACCTATGGCTACACCTTC. This translates into CASSRGSTYGYTF.

The sample holds many counts of this clonotype. This chain links TRBV5-6 with TRBJ1-2; TRBD1 aligns across 9 bases. V trimming: 2 bases; J trimming: 6 bases; junction bases outside the gene matches: 5. CDR3 length: 14 amino acids. Germline lookup yields CDR1 SGHDT and CDR2 YYEEEE. CDR3 protein: CASSFMGQGDGYTF. The CDR3 DNA reads TGTGCCAGCAGCTTTATGGGACAGGGCGATGGCTACACCTTC.

This clonotype showed up just a few times. This chain uses TRBV29-1 with TRBJ1-1, with no clear D. The CDR3 has 13 residues. Germline V gene data show CDR1 as SQVTM and CDR2 as ANQGSEA. The V end lost 3 bases, the J end lost 6 bases, and 14 bases lay between the germline ends. Here the CDR3 DNA reads TGCAGCGTTGATGACTGGGGTGATTCTGAAGCTTTCTTT. This gives the protein CSVDDWGDSEAFF.

This clonotype was counted many times. The V call is TRBV24-1, the J call TRBJ2-2, with 9 bases matching TRBD1. Germline V gene sequence: CDR1 KGHDR, CDR2 SFDVKD. V dropped 4 bases and J dropped 6; count of bases not matched to a gene: 5. The CDR3 length is 15 residues. CDR3 sequence (DNA): TGTGCCACCAGTGACCGTCGACAGGGGGCCGGGGAGCTGTTTTTT. It yields the protein CATSDRRQGAGELFF.